Given below is one T cell receptor beta chain in context. This entry belongs to a study of blood T cell repertoires in COVID-19. Trimming cost V 1 base and J 3 bases, with 14 bases left between them. CDR1 and CDR2 (germline): MGHRA, YSYEKL. This CDR3 has 16 residues. In the original analysis: Amplification of reference gene primers was used by the study to estimate nucleated cell counts. Method: immunoSEQ multiplex PCR; TCRdb's copy keeps in-frame clones and lacks some. The V and J calls and clone size are taken from that table; D and trimming were inferred from the DNA. The table shows roughly 300,000 clones, with roughly nine tenths occurring only once.

The V call is TRBV4-1, the J call TRBJ2-3; a possible D gene is TRBD1 (6 bases). This clonotype was sampled from a woman in her twenties or thirties with COVID-19, enrolled during active disease. The specimen was peripheral blood. Here the CDR3 reads CASSQGPGDDTDTQYF. The CDR3 DNA reads as TGCGCCAGCAGCCAAGGTCCAGGGGATGATACAGATACGCAGTATTTT.